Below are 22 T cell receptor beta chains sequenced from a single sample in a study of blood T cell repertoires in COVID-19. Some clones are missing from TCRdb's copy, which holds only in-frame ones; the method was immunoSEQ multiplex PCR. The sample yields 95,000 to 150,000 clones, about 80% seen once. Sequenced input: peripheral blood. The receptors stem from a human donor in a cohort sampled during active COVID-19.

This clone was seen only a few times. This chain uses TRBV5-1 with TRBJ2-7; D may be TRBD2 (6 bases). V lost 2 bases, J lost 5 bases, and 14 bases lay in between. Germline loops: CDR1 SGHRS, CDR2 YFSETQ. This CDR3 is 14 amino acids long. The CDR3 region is CASSFGGRGNEQYF. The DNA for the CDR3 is TGCGCCAGCAGCTTCGGAGGTCGCGGGAACGAGCAGTACTTC.

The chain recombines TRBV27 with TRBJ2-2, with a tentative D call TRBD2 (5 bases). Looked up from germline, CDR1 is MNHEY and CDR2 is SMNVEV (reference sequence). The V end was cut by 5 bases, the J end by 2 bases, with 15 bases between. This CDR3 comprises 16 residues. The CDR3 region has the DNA TGTGCCAGCAGTAATCGAGCCCTAGCAAACACCGGGGAGCTGTTTTTT. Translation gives CASSNRALANTGELFF.

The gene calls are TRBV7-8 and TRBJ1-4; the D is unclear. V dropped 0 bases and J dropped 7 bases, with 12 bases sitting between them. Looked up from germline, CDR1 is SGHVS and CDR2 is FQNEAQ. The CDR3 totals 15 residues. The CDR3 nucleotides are TGTGCCAGCAGCTTAGCAACCGCAAGAGGTGAAAAACTGTTTTTT. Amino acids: CASSLATARGEKLFF.

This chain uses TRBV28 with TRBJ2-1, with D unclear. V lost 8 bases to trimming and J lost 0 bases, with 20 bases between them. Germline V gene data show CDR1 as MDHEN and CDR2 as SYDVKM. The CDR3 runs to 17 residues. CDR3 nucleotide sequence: TGTGCCAGCGTAAAGGATCGGCGGCCGAGCTCCTACAATGAGCAGTTCTTC. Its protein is CASVKDRRPSSYNEQFF.

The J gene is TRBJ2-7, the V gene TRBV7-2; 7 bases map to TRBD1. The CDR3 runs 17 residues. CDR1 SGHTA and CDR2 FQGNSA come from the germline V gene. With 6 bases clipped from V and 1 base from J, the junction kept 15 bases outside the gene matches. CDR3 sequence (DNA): TGTGCCAGCAGTCAAGGGGGCTGGGACCGATCGTCCTACGAGCAGTACTTC. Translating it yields CASSQGGWDRSSYEQYF.

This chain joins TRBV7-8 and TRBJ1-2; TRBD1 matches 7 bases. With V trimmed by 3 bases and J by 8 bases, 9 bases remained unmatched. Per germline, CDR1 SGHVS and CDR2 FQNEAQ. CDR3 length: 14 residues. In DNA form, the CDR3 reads TGTGCCAGCAGCTTGGAGAGACAGGGAGACGGCTACACCTTC. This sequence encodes CASSLERQGDGYTF.

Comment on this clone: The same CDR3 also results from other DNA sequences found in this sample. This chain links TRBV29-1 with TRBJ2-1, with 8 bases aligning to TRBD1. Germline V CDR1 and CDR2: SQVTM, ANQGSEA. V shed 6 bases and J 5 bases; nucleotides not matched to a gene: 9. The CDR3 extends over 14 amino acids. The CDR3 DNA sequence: TGCAGCGTAAGAGACAGGGGATGGGACAATGAGCAGTTCTTC. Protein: CSVRDRGWDNEQFF.

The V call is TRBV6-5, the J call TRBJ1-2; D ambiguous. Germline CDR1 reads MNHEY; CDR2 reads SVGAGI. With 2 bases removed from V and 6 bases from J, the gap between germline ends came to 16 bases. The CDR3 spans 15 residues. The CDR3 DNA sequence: TGTGCCAGCAGTTACACGAAGGACTTTTCGGATGGCTACACCTTC. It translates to CASSYTKDFSDGYTF.

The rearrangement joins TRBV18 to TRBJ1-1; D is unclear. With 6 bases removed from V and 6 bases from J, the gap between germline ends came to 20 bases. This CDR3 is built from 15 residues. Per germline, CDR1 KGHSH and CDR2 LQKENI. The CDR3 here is CASSSVGRGTSEAFF. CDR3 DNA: TGTGCCAGCTCGTCGGTCGGGCGGGGAACATCTGAAGCTTTCTTT.

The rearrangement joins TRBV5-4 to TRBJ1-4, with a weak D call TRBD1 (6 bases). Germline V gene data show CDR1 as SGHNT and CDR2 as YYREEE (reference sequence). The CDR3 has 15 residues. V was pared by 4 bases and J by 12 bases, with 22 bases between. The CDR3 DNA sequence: TGTGCCAGCAGCAGCGATCTACAGGGAGGGGTAGAACTGTTTTTT. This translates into CASSSDLQGGVELFF.

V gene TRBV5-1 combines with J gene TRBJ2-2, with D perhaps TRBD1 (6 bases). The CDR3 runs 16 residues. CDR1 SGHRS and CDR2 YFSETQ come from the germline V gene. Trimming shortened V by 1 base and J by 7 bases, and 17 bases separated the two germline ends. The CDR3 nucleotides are TGCGCCAGCAGCTTGAGTTCTCTGGGGGCTAGCGGGGAGCTGTTTTTT. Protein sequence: CASSLSSLGASGELFF.

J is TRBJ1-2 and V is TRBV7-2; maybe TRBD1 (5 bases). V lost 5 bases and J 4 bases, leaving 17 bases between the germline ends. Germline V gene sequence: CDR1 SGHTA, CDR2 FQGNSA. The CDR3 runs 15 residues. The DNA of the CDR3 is TGTGCCAGCAGCCCCTCCGGGGGGGAGGGCTATGGCTACACCTTC. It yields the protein CASSPSGGEGYGYTF.

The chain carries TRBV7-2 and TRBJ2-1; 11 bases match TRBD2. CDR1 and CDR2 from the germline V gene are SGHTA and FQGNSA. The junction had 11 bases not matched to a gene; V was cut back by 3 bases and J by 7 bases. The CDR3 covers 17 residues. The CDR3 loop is CASSLDIAGGRRNEQFF. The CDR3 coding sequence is TGTGCCAGCAGCTTGGACATAGCGGGAGGGCGTCGAAATGAGCAGTTCTTC.

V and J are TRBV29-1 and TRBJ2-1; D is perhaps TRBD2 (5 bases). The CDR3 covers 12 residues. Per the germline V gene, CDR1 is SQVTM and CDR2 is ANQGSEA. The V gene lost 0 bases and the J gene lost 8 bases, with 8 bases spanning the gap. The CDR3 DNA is TGCAGCGTTGAAGATAAGAGGGATGAGCAGTTCTTC. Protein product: CSVEDKRDEQFF.

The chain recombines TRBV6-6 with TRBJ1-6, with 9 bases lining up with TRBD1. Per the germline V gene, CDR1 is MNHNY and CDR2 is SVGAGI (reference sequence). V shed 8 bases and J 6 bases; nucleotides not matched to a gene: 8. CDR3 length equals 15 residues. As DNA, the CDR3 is TGTGCCAGCGGCCCGACAGGGGGTGGTAATTCACCCCTCCACTTT. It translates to CASGPTGGGNSPLHF.

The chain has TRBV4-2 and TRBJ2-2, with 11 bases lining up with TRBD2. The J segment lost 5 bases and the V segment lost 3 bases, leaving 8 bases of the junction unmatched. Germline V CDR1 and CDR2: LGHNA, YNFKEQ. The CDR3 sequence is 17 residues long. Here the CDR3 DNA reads TGTGCCAGCAGCCATGATATAGCGGGAGGGCCAACCGGGGAGCTGTTTTTT. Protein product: CASSHDIAGGPTGELFF.

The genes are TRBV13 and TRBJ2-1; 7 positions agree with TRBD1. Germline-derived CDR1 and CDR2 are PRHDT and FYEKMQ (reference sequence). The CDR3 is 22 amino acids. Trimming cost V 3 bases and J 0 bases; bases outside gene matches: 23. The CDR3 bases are TGTGCCAGCAGCTTCACCAGGAGAGGGGGCGCGAGGTGGTCGGGCTCCTACAATGAGCAGTTCTTC. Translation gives CASSFTRRGGARWSGSYNEQFF.

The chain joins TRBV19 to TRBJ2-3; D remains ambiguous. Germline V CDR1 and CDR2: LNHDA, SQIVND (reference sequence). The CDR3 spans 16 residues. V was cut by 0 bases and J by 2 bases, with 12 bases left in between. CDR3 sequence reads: CASSIDTRSFTDTQYF. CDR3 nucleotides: TGTGCCAGTAGTATAGATACGCGGTCCTTCACAGATACGCAGTATTTT.

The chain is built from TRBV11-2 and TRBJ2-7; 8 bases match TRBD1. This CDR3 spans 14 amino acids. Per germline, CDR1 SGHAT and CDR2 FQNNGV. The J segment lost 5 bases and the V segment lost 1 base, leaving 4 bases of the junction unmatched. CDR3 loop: CASSLGTGPHEQYF. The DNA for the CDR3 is TGTGCCAGCAGCTTAGGGACAGGGCCCCACGAGCAGTACTTC.

The CDR3 loop is CASSLEPGQPQHF. CDR3 DNA sequence: TGTGCCAGCAGCTTGGAGCCCGGTCAGCCCCAGCATTTT. V and J are TRBV5-4 and TRBJ1-5; D is ambiguous. CDR3 length equals 13 residues. CDR1 is SGHNT and CDR2 is YYREEE in the germline V gene (reference sequence). V was clipped by 0 bases and J by 6 bases, with 7 bases between them.

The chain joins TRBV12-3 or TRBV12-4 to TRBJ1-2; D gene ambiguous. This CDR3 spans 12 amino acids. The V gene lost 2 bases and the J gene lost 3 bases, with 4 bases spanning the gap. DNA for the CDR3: TGTGCCAGCAGTTTAAGCGACTATGGCTACACCTTC. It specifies CASSLSDYGYTF.

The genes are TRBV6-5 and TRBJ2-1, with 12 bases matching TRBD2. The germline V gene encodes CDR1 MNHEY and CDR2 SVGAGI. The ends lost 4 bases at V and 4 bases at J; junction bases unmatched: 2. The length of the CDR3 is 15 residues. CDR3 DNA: TGTGCCAGCAGTTCACTAGCGGGGGGTTACAATGAGCAGTTCTTC. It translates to CASSSLAGGYNEQFF.